These T cell receptor beta chains were read from a single sample in a study of blood T cell repertoires in COVID-19. Assay used: immunoSEQ multiplex PCR; TCRdb lists only in-frame clones, some missing. Of fewer than 250,000 clones listed, over 70% were seen once; the top ten hold roughly 2.9%. The sequencing sample was made of peripheral blood. Receptors were obtained from a man aged 45-65 years with active or convalescent COVID-19. CDR3s include the opening cysteine and the closing phenylalanine or tryptophan. Fields, in order: V gene, D gene, J gene, clone size, CDR3 protein, CDR3 DNA. A D gene is named only where the DNA matches it firmly. Rows may omit the clone size; those that give it use once, few, many or a size class.

>TRBV27|-|TRBJ2-1|-
CASSLQGLYNEQFF
TGTGCCAGCAGTTTACAGGGCCTCTACAATGAGCAGTTCTTC
>TRBV6-2/TRBV6-3|TRBD1|TRBJ1-1|-
CASSWTGGAFF
TGTGCCAGCAGCTGGACAGGGGGAGCTTTCTTT
>TRBV15|-|TRBJ2-5|-
CAARGGGGETQYF
TGTGCCGCCCGCGGGGGCGGTGGGGAGACCCAGTACTTC
>TRBV5-1|TRBD2|TRBJ2-5|-
CASSPRTSGMGKTQYF
TGCGCCAGCAGCCCGAGGACTAGCGGGATGGGAAAGACCCAGTACTTC
>TRBV19|TRBD1|TRBJ2-7|-
CASSMSLTGSDEQYF
TGTGCCAGTAGTATGTCCCTGACAGGGTCCGACGAGCAGTACTTC
>TRBV18|-|TRBJ1-6|-
CASSPGGDGSPLHF
TGTGCCAGCTCACCAGGGGGGGATGGGAGCCCCCTCCACTTT
>TRBV9|-|TRBJ1-3|-
CASSPGRQGQLGNTIYF
TGTGCCAGCAGCCCAGGCCGCCAGGGACAACTCGGAAACACCATATATTTT
>TRBV29-1|TRBD1|TRBJ1-2|few
CSAWDRASGNTF
TGCAGCGCCTGGGACAGGGCAAGCGGGAACACCTTC
>TRBV24-1|TRBD1|TRBJ2-7|-
CATSESGTGVHEQYF
TGTGCCACCAGTGAGTCCGGGACAGGGGTCCACGAGCAGTACTTC
>TRBV6-2/TRBV6-3|TRBD2|TRBJ2-1|-
CASSLLLERGASSSYNEQFF
TGTGCCAGCAGTCTACTCCTTGAGCGGGGGGCTTCTTCCTCCTACAATGAGCAGTTCTTC
>TRBV5-6|-|TRBJ1-5|-
CASSLMAGTDNQPQHF
TGTGCCAGCAGCTTGATGGCGGGGACGGACAATCAGCCCCAGCATTTT
>TRBV5-1|-|TRBJ1-1|-
CASSLDRDNTEAFF
TGCGCCAGCAGCTTGGACAGGGACAACACTGAAGCTTTCTTT
>TRBV6-2/TRBV6-3|TRBD1|TRBJ1-5|-
CASSYGTGRRPQHF
TGTGCCAGCAGTTATGGGACAGGGAGGCGGCCCCAGCATTTT
>TRBV29-1|TRBD1|TRBJ1-4|-
CSVKVGTAGANEKLFF
TGCAGCGTTAAAGTAGGGACAGCTGGGGCTAATGAAAAACTGTTTTTT
>TRBV28|TRBD1|TRBJ2-7|-
CASSFGQGVWQYF
TGTGCCAGCAGTTTCGGGCAGGGGGTTTGGCAGTACTTC
>TRBV18|-|TRBJ1-1|-
CASSRSTVSGFEAFF
TGTGCCAGCTCGCGATCAACCGTCTCAGGCTTTGAAGCTTTCTTT
>TRBV5-1|TRBD2|TRBJ2-1|-
CASSLPSGYNEQFF
TGCGCCAGCAGCTTGCCTAGCGGATACAATGAGCAGTTCTTC
>TRBV14|-|TRBJ2-7|-
CATSTPPATTKQYF
TGTGCTACCAGTACCCCTCCGGCGACTACGAAGCAGTACTTC
>TRBV28|-|TRBJ1-5|-
CASTKKPNQPQHF
TGTGCCAGCACCAAAAAGCCAAATCAGCCCCAGCATTTT
>TRBV19|-|TRBJ1-1|-
CASSGTNGHEAFF
TGTGCCAGTAGTGGAACAAATGGGCATGAAGCTTTCTTT
>TRBV6-1|-|TRBJ1-1|few
CASSEELSTEAFF
TGTGCCAGCAGTGAAGAGCTAAGCACTGAAGCTTTCTTT
>TRBV19|-|TRBJ1-2|-
CASTRAGPYYGYTF
TGTGCCAGTACCCGAGCAGGGCCGTACTATGGCTACACCTTC
>TRBV2|TRBD2|TRBJ2-7|-
CASSPGTSGYEQYF
TGTGCCAGCAGTCCTGGGACTAGCGGCTACGAGCAGTACTTC
>TRBV27|-|TRBJ2-1|-
CASSSQGSYNEQFF
TGTGCCAGCAGTTCACAGGGATCCTACAATGAGCAGTTCTTC
>TRBV9|TRBD1|TRBJ1-3|few
CASSANRGKDGNTIYF
TGTGCCAGCAGCGCAAACAGGGGGAAAGATGGAAACACCATATATTTT
>TRBV11-1|TRBD2|TRBJ2-1|-
CASSLEPSGRYEQFF
TGTGCCAGCAGCTTAGAGCCTAGCGGGAGGTATGAGCAGTTCTTC